A selection of T cell receptor beta chains follows, all from one sample in a study of blood T cell repertoires in COVID-19. Libraries were prepared by immunoSEQ multiplex PCR; TCRdb keeps only in-frame clonotypes and omits some of them. The sample lists roughly 140,000 clones, 70% to 90% occurring once. The sequenced sample was peripheral blood. All receptors derive from a human donor in a cohort sampled during active COVID-19. CDR3s leave out the opening cysteine and the closing phenylalanine or tryptophan.

v_call	j_call	cdr3_aa
TRBV6-5	TRBJ2-3	ASSYSTGGRDTQY
TRBV18	TRBJ2-3	ASSPGTGKTGTQY
TRBV5-1	TRBJ1-6	ASSFTTGTGVNSPLH
TRBV9	TRBJ2-3	ASSVAPASTDTQY
TRBV6-5	TRBJ2-2	ASSSGLQGGELF
TRBV7-2	TRBJ2-1	ASSLEASGGDEQF
TRBV30	TRBJ1-1	AWSVLGSLMNTEAF
TRBV5-5	TRBJ1-2	ASSLEFSPYGYT
TRBV5-1	TRBJ1-4	ASSLDVQGDHEKLF
TRBV14	TRBJ2-7	ASSQAGWNEQY
TRBV11-2	TRBJ1-2	ASSLIQGADYGYT
TRBV3-1/TRBV3-2	TRBJ2-1	ASSSPGGPGYNEQF
TRBV7-9	TRBJ1-5	ASSSPNRPQH
TRBV2	TRBJ1-5	ASSEHTARNQPQH
TRBV7-9	TRBJ2-2	ASREGAVDTGELF
TRBV6-1	TRBJ1-3	ASSEAWDIRGNTIY
TRBV25-1	TRBJ2-7	ASSTGYEQY
TRBV7-2	TRBJ2-1	ASSRDREYNEQF
TRBV6-6	TRBJ1-1	ASRTYRESMNTEAF
TRBV10-1	TRBJ1-6	ASPDSCPPYNSPLH
TRBV6-6	TRBJ1-1	ASSYSGQGATEAF
TRBV2	TRBJ2-1	ASSEELADEQF
TRBV2	TRBJ2-2	ASSDRVLSYTGELF
TRBV7-9	TRBJ1-2	ASSLVGGYLQGDYGYT
TRBV7-2	TRBJ1-1	ASSQTGFNTEAF
TRBV5-1	TRBJ2-1	ASSQLRQDPFDEQF
TRBV29-1	TRBJ2-7	SVVLAGTVSYEQY
TRBV25-1	TRBJ2-1	ASSVRNEQF
TRBV7-9	TRBJ1-1	ASSVPGLEAF
TRBV25-1	TRBJ2-1	ASSRDIFNEQF
TRBV18	TRBJ1-2	ASSPGASSTGFT
TRBV15	TRBJ1-4	ATSRDMWGNDDGEKLF
TRBV6-6	TRBJ1-3	ASTTGATSGNTIY
TRBV12-3/TRBV12-4	TRBJ2-5	ASSIRQGETQY
TRBV7-9	TRBJ2-5	ASSPTRGARETQY
TRBV6-5	TRBJ1-6	ASRPGTGDNSPLH
TRBV5-1	TRBJ2-7	ASSLAGVGYYEQY
TRBV6-2/TRBV6-3	TRBJ2-2	ASSPGDTGELF
TRBV9	TRBJ1-1	ASSPGPSTEAF
TRBV7-6	TRBJ2-7	ASSLEAGISYEQY
TRBV12-3/TRBV12-4	TRBJ1-2	AILPGGEYGYT
TRBV2	TRBJ1-2	ASGRGYGYT